Each of the 29 T cell receptor beta chains below was sequenced from the same sample in a study of T cell changes during pregnancy in multiple sclerosis. Clones were read by immunoSEQ multiplex PCR, and TCRdb kept only the in-frame ones, dropping some. The data hold tens of thousands of clones, with around 92% observed a single time. The input for sequencing was CD4+ T cells from peripheral blood mononuclear cells, taken after pregnancy. The origin of the receptors is a female donor in good health, enrolled as a control in a pregnancy study.

The V call is TRBV11-2, the J call TRBJ1-3; 8 bases are shared with TRBD1. J was trimmed by 0 bases and V by 9 bases; bases with no gene match: 7. Germline CDR1 SGHAT, CDR2 FQNNGV. The CDR3 has 15 amino acids. This CDR3 reads CARETGDRSGNTIYF. CDR3 DNA: TGTGCCAGGGAGACAGGGGACCGCTCTGGAAACACCATATATTTT. Full variable domain (outside the CDR3, taken from reference TRBV11-2 and TRBJ1-3): EAGVAQSPRYKIIEKRQSVAFWCNPISGHATLYWYQQILGQGPKLLIQFQNNGVVDDSQLPKDRFSAERLKGVDSTLKIQPAKLEDSAVYLCARETGDRSGNTIYFGEGSWLTVV.

The chain has TRBV6-6 and TRBJ2-7; TRBD1 might be the D (5 bases). Trimming cost V 6 bases and J 4 bases, with 10 bases left between them. CDR1 and CDR2 from the germline V gene are MNHNY and SVGAGI (reference sequence). There are 12 residues in the CDR3. CDR3 sequence reads: CASSSNRYEQYF. The DNA of the CDR3 is TGTGCCAGCAGCTCCAACAGGTACGAGCAGTACTTC.

This chain connects TRBV5-1 to TRBJ1-4; perhaps TRBD1 as D (5 bases). CDR1 is SGHRS and CDR2 is YFSETQ in the germline V gene. Trimming left V 6 bases short and J 3 bases short, with 15 bases between. The CDR3 sequence is 15 residues long. CDR3 DNA sequence: TGCGCCAGCAAGACGACAGCTCCCTCTAATGAAAAACTGTTTTTT. Protein sequence: CASKTTAPSNEKLFF. The full variable domain, rest sourced from reference TRBV5-1 and TRBJ1-4, is KAGVTQTPRYLIKTRGQQVTLSCSPISGHRSVSWYQQTPGQGLQFLFEYFSETQRNKGNFPGRFSGRQFSNSRSEMNVSTLELGDSALYLCASKTTAPSNEKLFFGSGTQLSVL.

This rearrangement joins TRBV7-2 to TRBJ1-2; TRBD1 matches at 10 bases. The CDR3 extends over 15 amino acids. CDR1 is SGHTA, CDR2 FQGNSA, per germline. Losses at the gene ends were 5 bases for V and 8 bases for J; bases not matched to a gene: 11. CDR3 sequence (DNA): TGTGCCAGCAGCCTCGGGACAGGGGCCCCGGGCGGCTACACCTTC. Translating it yields CASSLGTGAPGGYTF.

The V and J genes are TRBV19 and TRBJ1-2, with TRBD1 matching over 7 bases. V dropped 8 bases and J dropped 0; count of bases not matched to a gene: 3. This CDR3 has 13 residues. Germline V gene data show CDR1 as LNHDA and CDR2 as SQIVND (reference sequence). The CDR3 spells CASFDRANYGYTF. In DNA, the CDR3 is TGTGCCAGTTTTGACAGGGCTAACTATGGCTACACCTTC.

This rearrangement joins TRBV7-3 to TRBJ2-2, with D unclear. This CDR3 has 15 amino acids. Germline CDR1 reads SGHTA; CDR2 reads FQGTGA. V was clipped by 0 bases and J by 4 bases, with 9 bases between them. The CDR3 region is CASSLTRTGTGELFF. The CDR3 DNA reads as TGTGCCAGCAGCTTAACACGTACGGGCACCGGGGAGCTGTTTTTT.

The chain links TRBV18 to TRBJ2-7; possibly TRBD1 for D (5 bases). This CDR3 has 13 amino acids. Germline assignment: CDR1 KGHSH and CDR2 LQKENI. The germline V and J ends were trimmed by 1 base and 1 base, with 5 bases remaining between them. The CDR3: CASSPQGSYEQYF. Here the CDR3 DNA reads TGTGCCAGCTCACCACAGGGGTCCTACGAGCAGTACTTC.

Concerning this clone itself: The same CDR3 arises from other DNA sequences in this sample as well. The CDR3 nucleotides read TGTGCCAGCAGCTTAGATCGGGGGAGGAACACTGAAGCTTTCTTT. Translated, it gives CASSLDRGRNTEAFF. The chain links TRBV7-2 to TRBJ1-1; perhaps TRBD1 as D (5 bases). CDR1 and CDR2 (germline): SGHTA, FQGNSA. The CDR3 is made up of 15 amino acids. V was pared by 1 base and J by 1 base, with 10 bases between.

The chain carries TRBV25-1 and TRBJ2-5, with D perhaps matching TRBD2 (5 bases). Trimming took 5 bases from V and 2 from J, leaving 9 bases between them. Germline V gene lookup returns CDR1 MGHDK and CDR2 SYGVNS. The CDR3 has 13 amino acids. The CDR3 spells CASSRTSQETQYF. The CDR3, as DNA: TGTGCCAGCAGTCGGACTTCACAAGAGACCCAGTACTTC.

This chain uses TRBV14 with TRBJ2-7; TRBD1 agrees at 8 bases. The CDR3 consists of 14 residues. Germline V CDR1 and CDR2: SGHDN, FVKESK. J gave up 8 bases and V 0 bases, and 6 bases lay outside the gene matches. The CDR3 bases are TGTGCCAGCAGCCAAGATTTAGGACAGGGTCAGCAGTACTTC. This encodes CASSQDLGQGQQYF.

The chain joins TRBV15 to TRBJ1-3, with unresolved D. The CDR3 covers 17 residues. Germline V gene lookup returns CDR1 LNHNV and CDR2 YYDKDF (reference sequence). Trimming removed 4 bases at V and 0 bases at J, with 16 bases between. The CDR3 here is CATSKGDGRNSGNTIYF. The CDR3, as DNA: TGTGCCACCAGCAAAGGAGACGGCCGTAACTCTGGAAACACCATATATTTT. The complete variable domain, with remaining parts taken from reference TRBV15 and TRBJ1-3, reads DAMVIQNPRYQVTQFGKPVTLSCSQTLNHNVMYWYQQKSSQAPKLLFHYYDKDFNNEADTPDNFQSRRPNTSFCFLDIRSPGLGDTAMYLCATSKGDGRNSGNTIYFGEGSWLTVV.

This clone turned up a few times. V usage is TRBV7-2 and J usage is TRBJ1-1; D gene ambiguous. V lost 5 bases and J lost 1, with 8 bases in between. The V gene's germline CDR1 is SGHTA and CDR2 FQGNSA. The CDR3 totals 13 residues. The CDR3 is CASSLGRNTEAFF. The CDR3 DNA follows: TGTGCCAGCAGCCTAGGCAGGAACACTGAAGCTTTCTTT.

The chain combines TRBV7-2 with TRBJ2-7; 13 bases map to TRBD2. The CDR3 totals 16 residues. V shed 0 bases, J shed 3 bases, and the junction held 2 bases outside the gene matches. Germline lookup yields CDR1 SGHTA and CDR2 FQGNSA. The CDR3 region is CASSLARTSGSYEQYF. DNA for the CDR3: TGTGCCAGCAGCTTAGCGCGGACTAGCGGGAGCTACGAGCAGTACTTC.

The chain uses TRBV6-5 and TRBJ1-6, with D tentatively TRBD1 (5 bases). Germline CDR1 reads MNHEY; CDR2 reads SVGAGI. V lost 2 bases and J 0 bases, leaving 8 bases between the germline ends. CDR3 length equals 16 residues. In DNA form, the CDR3 reads TGTGCCAGCAGTTACGGGGCCGTCTCCTATAATTCACCCCTCCACTTT. Translating it yields CASSYGAVSYNSPLHF.

The CDR3 region has the DNA TGTGCCAGCAGCTCACAGAGTGTCTCTGGAAACACCATATATTTT. It encodes CASSSQSVSGNTIYF. The chain uses TRBV11-2 and TRBJ1-3, with unresolved D. The V end lost 4 bases, the J end lost 0 bases, and 10 bases lay between the germline ends. This CDR3 has 15 residues. Germline V gene sequence: CDR1 SGHAT, CDR2 FQNNGV.

V is TRBV10-3 and J is TRBJ1-1; D possibly corresponds to TRBD1 (6 bases). V was pared by 6 bases and J by 3 bases, with 11 bases between. The germline V gene encodes CDR1 ENHRY and CDR2 SYGVKD. The CDR3 loop spans 13 amino acids. The chain's CDR3 is CAIRFTGHTEAFF. The CDR3 nucleotides read TGTGCCATCAGGTTTACAGGGCACACTGAAGCTTTCTTT.

The DNA for the CDR3 is TGTGCCAGCAGCCCCGGGACAGGGATTAATGAAAAACTGTTTTTT. Its translation: CASSPGTGINEKLFF. The rearrangement links TRBV7-9 to TRBJ1-4; 9 positions agree with TRBD1. The ends lost 5 bases at V and 4 bases at J; junction bases unmatched: 5. The CDR3 covers 15 residues. Germline assignment: CDR1 SEHNR and CDR2 FQNEAQ (reference sequence). Combining the CDR3 with reference TRBV7-9 and TRBJ1-4 gives the whole variable domain DTGVSQNPRHKITKRGQNVTFRCDPISEHNRLYWYRQTLGQGPEFLTYFQNEAQLEKSRLLSDRFSAERPKGSFSTLEIQRTEQGDSAMYLCASSPGTGINEKLFFGSGTQLSVL.

The rearrangement uses TRBV29-1 and TRBJ1-1; 8 bases line up with TRBD1. The germline V gene has CDR1 SQVTM and CDR2 ANQGSEA. The CDR3 is 16 amino acids. V lost 7 bases and J lost 2; bases outside the gene matches: 15. This CDR3 reads CSGGGRTGGLNTEAFF. The CDR3 DNA is TGCAGCGGCGGAGGGAGAACAGGGGGTCTCAACACTGAAGCTTTCTTT.

The CDR3 here is CASSQDLVTGVTGELFF. The CDR3 DNA sequence: TGTGCCAGCAGCCAAGATTTAGTTACAGGGGTCACCGGGGAGCTGTTTTTT. The chain recombines TRBV14 with TRBJ2-2; 7 bases align to TRBD1. CDR1 and CDR2 from the germline V gene are SGHDN and FVKESK. This CDR3 is 17 amino acids long. With 0 bases clipped from V and 4 bases from J, the junction kept 8 bases outside the gene matches.

The rearrangement uses TRBV19 and TRBJ2-3, with D possibly matching TRBD2 (5 bases). The CDR3 totals 15 residues. Germline CDR1 and CDR2: LNHDA and SQIVND (reference sequence). V was trimmed by 3 bases and J by 2 bases, leaving 12 bases between them. The CDR3 protein is CASSMGRGTTDTQYF. The CDR3 DNA reads TGTGCCAGTAGTATGGGCCGGGGAACCACAGATACGCAGTATTTT.

This sequence joins TRBV29-1 and TRBJ2-7; 7 bases match TRBD1. This CDR3 comprises 12 residues. Germline V gene lookup returns CDR1 SQVTM and CDR2 ANQGSEA. J was trimmed by 7 bases and V by 5 bases; bases with no gene match: 8. The CDR3 DNA is TGCAGCGTTATCACAGGGGCGGAAGAGCAGTACTTC. Translation gives CSVITGAEEQYF.

This clone was seen a few times. This chain joins TRBV2 and TRBJ1-1, with D possibly matching TRBD1 (6 bases). Trimming stripped 6 bases from V and 4 bases from J, with 9 bases between. The germline CDR1 and CDR2 sequences are SNHLY and FYNNEI. The CDR3 is 12 amino acids. The CDR3, as DNA: TGTGCCAGCAGAACAGGGAGCACTGAAGCTTTCTTT. Protein: CASRTGSTEAFF.

The CDR3 coding sequence is TGTGCCAGCTCACAGGACAGGGTAATCACCGGGGAGCTGTTTTTT. Amino acids: CASSQDRVITGELFF. This sequence joins TRBV18 and TRBJ2-2, with 8 bases identical to TRBD1. The germline V gene encodes CDR1 KGHSH and CDR2 LQKENI. The V gene end was trimmed by 4 bases and the J gene end by 4 bases; junction bases not matched to a gene: 5. The CDR3 extends over 15 amino acids.

The V and J genes are TRBV2 and TRBJ2-7, with 12 bases that match TRBD2. Germline-derived CDR1 and CDR2 are SNHLY and FYNNEI. The CDR3 has 15 residues. The V segment lost 7 bases and the J segment 4 bases; nucleotides outside the gene matches: 8. In DNA form, the CDR3 reads TGTGCCAGCACCCCTACCGGGACTAGCGGGTACGAGCAGTACTTC. Residues: CASTPTGTSGYEQYF.

This chain joins TRBV2 and TRBJ1-2; TRBD1 matches 9 bases. The CDR3 consists of 14 residues. Germline lookup yields CDR1 SNHLY and CDR2 FYNNEI. The ends lost 5 bases at V and 8 bases at J; junction bases unmatched: 9. CDR3 sequence reads: CASSPTGTGFGYTF. The CDR3 DNA reads as TGTGCCAGCAGTCCTACCGGGACAGGGTTCGGCTACACCTTC.

This clone was detected only once. The rearrangement joins TRBV5-1 to TRBJ1-5; D gene uncertain. This CDR3 region has 13 residues. Trimming pared 5 bases from V and 5 bases from J, leaving 11 bases between. CDR1 is SGHRS and CDR2 is YFSETQ in the germline V gene. The CDR3 DNA reads TGCGCCAGCAGGCGAGGGTTCGATCAGCCCCAGCATTTT. Translation: CASRRGFDQPQHF.

This clone was recorded only once. V is TRBV10-3 and J is TRBJ2-1; no clear D. V shed 4 bases and J shed 5 bases, with 3 bases lying between them. The CDR3 is 11 amino acids. The germline V gene encodes CDR1 ENHRY and CDR2 SYGVKD. CDR3 protein: CAISVNNEQFF. The CDR3 region has the DNA TGTGCCATCAGTGTAAACAATGAGCAGTTCTTC.

CDR3 loop: CASSETSGGPSDTQYF. DNA for the CDR3: TGTGCCAGCAGCGAAACTAGCGGGGGGCCCTCCGATACGCAGTATTTT. V usage is TRBV5-6 and J usage is TRBJ2-3; 12 bases are shared with TRBD2. After removal of 4 bases from V and 6 bases from J, the junction contained 9 bases not matched to a gene. Germline CDR1 and CDR2: SGHDT and YYEEEE. The CDR3 is 16 amino acids.

J is TRBJ1-2 and V is TRBV4-3, with D maybe TRBD1 (5 bases). Deletions cut 5 bases from V and 4 bases from J, with 20 bases between. This CDR3 comprises 16 residues. Germline lookup yields CDR1 LGHNA and CDR2 YSLEER. The CDR3 DNA reads TGCGCCAGCAGCAAGTTAACAGGAGCCGAATCCTATGGCTACACCTTC. Its protein product is CASSKLTGAESYGYTF.